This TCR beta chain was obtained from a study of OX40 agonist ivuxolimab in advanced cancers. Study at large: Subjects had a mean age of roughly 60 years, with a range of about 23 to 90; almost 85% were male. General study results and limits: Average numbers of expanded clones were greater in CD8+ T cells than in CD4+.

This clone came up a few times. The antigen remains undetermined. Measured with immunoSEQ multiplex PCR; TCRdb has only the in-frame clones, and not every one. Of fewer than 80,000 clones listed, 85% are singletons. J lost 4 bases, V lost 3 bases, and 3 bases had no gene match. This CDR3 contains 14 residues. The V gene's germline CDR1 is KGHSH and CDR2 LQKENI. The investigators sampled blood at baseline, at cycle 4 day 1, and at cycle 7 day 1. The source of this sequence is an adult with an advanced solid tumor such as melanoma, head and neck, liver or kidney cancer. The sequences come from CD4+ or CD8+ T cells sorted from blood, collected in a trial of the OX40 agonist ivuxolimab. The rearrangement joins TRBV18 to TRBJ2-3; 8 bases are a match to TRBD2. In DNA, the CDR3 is TGTGCCAGCTCACCCGGGAGGGCTCCAGATACGCAGTATTTT. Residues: CASSPGRAPDTQYF.